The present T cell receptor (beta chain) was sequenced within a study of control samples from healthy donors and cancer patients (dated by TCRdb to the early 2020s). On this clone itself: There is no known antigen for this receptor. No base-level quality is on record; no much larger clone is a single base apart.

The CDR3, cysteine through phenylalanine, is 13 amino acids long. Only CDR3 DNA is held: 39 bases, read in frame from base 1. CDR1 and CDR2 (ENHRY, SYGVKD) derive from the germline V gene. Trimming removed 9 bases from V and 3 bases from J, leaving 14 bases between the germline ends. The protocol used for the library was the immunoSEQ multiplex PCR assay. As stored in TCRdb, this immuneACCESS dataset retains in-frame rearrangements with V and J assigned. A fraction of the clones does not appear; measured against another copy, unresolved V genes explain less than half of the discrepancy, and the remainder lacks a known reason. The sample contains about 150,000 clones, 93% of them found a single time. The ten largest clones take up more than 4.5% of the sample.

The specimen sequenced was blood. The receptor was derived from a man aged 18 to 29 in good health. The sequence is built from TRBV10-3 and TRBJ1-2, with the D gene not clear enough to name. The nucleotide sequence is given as TGTGCCATTACAAACACGGAAGACTATGGCTACACCTTC. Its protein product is CAITNTEDYGYTF.